This entry describes one TCR beta chain. The antigen is undetermined. TCRdb keeps only in-frame clones here, not all; method: immunoSEQ multiplex PCR. The repertoire holds fewer than 40,000 clones, approximately 90% seen once, with 2.4% in the top ten. Noted time point: new active TB diagnosis, blood taken before or within 7 days of starting treatment. The entry originates in a study of T cells in tuberculosis. Study in general: Sequenced TCRs come from CD1B-GMM tetramer-binding T cells. Study-wide results and caveats: Active tuberculosis TCR-alpha repertoires lay closer to GMM-specific TCRs than IGRA-negative controls, suggesting clonal expansion. A GMM-specific repertoire classifier reached about 89% accuracy, AUROC under 0.95.

J was trimmed by 4 bases and V by 0 bases; bases with no gene match: 15. CDR3 size: 20 residues. Per the germline V gene, CDR1 is SGHNT and CDR2 is YYREEE (reference sequence). The clonotype comes from an adult with tuberculosis. This chain joins TRBV5-4 and TRBJ2-5; 13 bases map to TRBD2. This material consisted of PBMCs, taken at tuberculosis diagnosis. The CDR3 DNA sequence: TGTGCCAGCAGCTTGGCCAAGGTCGGACTAGCGGGGGTCCTAGGAGAGACCCAGTACTTC. Translating gives CASSLAKVGLAGVLGETQYF.